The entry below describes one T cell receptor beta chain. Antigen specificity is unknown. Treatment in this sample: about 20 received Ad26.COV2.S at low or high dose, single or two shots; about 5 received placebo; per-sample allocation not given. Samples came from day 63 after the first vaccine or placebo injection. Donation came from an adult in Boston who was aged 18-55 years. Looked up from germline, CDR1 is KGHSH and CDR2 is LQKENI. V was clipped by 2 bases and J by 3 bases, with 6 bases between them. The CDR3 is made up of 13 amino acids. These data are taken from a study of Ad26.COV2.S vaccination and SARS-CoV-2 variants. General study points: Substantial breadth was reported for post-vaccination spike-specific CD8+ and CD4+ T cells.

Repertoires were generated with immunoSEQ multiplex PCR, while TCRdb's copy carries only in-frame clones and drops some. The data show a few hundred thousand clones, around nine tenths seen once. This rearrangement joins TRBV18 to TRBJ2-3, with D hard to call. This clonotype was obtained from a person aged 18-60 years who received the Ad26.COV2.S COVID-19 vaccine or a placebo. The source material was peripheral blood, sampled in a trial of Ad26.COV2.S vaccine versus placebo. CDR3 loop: CASSPKGTDTQYF. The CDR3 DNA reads TGTGCCAGCTCACCAAAAGGGACAGATACGCAGTATTTT.